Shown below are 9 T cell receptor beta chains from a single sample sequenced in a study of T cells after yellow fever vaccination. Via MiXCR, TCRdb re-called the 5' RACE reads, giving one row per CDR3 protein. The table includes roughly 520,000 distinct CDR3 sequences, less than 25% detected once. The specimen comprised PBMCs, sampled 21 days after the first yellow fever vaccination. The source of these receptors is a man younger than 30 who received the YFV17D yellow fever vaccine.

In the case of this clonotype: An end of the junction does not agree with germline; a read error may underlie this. CDR3 amino acids: CASSRDNSDEQYF. The CDR3, as DNA: TGCGCCAGCAGCCGGGACAACTCCGACGAGCAGTACTTC. V and J are TRBV4-3 and TRBJ2-7, with D possibly TRBD1 on 6 matching bases. The CDR3 is 13 amino acids. Germline V gene lookup returns CDR1 LGHNA and CDR2 YSLEER.

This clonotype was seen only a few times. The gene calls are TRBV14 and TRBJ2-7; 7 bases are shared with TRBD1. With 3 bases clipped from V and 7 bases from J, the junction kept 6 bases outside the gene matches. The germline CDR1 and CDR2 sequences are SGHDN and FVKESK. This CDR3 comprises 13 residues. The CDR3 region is CASSQTGWREQYV. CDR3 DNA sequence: TGTGCCAGCAGCCAGACAGGGTGGCGGGAGCAGTACGTC.

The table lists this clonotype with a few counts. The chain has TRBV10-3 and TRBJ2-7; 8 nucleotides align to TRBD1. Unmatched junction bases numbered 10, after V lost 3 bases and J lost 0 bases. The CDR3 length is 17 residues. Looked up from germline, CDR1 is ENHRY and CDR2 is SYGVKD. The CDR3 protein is CAISDIPGQGDSYEQYF. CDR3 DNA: TGTGCCATCAGTGACATCCCAGGACAGGGAGACTCCTACGAGCAGTACTTC.

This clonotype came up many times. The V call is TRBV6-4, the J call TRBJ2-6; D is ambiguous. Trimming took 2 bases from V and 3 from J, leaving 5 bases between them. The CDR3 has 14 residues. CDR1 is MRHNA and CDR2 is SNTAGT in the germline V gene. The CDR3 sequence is CASSDRVGANVLTF. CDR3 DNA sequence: TGTGCCAGCAGTGACAGGGTTGGGGCCAACGTCCTGACTTTC.

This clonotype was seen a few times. The CDR3 sequence: CASKWQSSYNEQFF. In DNA form, the CDR3 reads TGCGCCAGTAAGTGGCAGAGCTCCTACAATGAGCAGTTCTTC. The J gene is TRBJ2-1, the V gene TRBV10-2; no clear D gene. The CDR3 contains 14 residues. CDR1 is WSHSY and CDR2 is SAAADI in the germline V gene. The V end lost 9 bases, the J end lost 0 bases, and 12 bases lay between the germline ends.

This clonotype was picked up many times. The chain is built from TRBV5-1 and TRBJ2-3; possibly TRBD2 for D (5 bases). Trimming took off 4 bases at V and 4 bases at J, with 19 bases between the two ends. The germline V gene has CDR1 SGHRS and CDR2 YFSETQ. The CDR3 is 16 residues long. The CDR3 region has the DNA TGCGCCAGCAGCCCGGGGTTTCAGTCAGTGGCAGATACGCAGTATTTT. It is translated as CASSPGFQSVADTQYF. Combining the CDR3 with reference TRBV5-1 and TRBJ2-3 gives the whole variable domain KAGVTQTPRYLIKTRGQQVTLSCSPISGHRSVSWYQQTPGQGLQFLFEYFSETQRNKGNFPGRFSGRQFSNSRSEMNVSTLELGDSALYLCASSPGFQSVADTQYFGPGTRLTVL.

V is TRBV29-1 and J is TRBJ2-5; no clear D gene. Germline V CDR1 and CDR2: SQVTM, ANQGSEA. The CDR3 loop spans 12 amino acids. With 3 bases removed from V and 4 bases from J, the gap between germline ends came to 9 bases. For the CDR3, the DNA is TGCAGCGTTGATATCGGCGTAGAGACCCAGTACTTC. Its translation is CSVDIGVETQYF.

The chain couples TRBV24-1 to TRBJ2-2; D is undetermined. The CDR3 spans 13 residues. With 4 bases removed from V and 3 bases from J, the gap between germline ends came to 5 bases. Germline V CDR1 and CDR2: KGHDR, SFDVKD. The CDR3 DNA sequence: TGTGCCACCAGTGACTGGGACACCGGGGAGCTGTTTTTT. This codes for CATSDWDTGELFF.

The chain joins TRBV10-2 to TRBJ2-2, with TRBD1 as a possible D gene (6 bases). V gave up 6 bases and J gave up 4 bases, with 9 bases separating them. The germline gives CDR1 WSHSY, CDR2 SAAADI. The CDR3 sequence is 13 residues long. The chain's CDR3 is CASRGGVTGELFF. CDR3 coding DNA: TGCGCCAGCAGAGGGGGAGTCACCGGGGAGCTGTTTTTT.